Following are 20 T cell receptor beta chains from one sample sequenced in a study of cytomegalovirus exposure and HLA in healthy donors. The protocol was immunoSEQ multiplex PCR, while the TCRdb copy is restricted to in-frame clones and leaves out a portion. The repertoire holds about 98,000 clones, with about 90% as singletons. Sequenced material: PBMCs. The receptor source for this set is a man aged 18 to 30 in good health and CMV-seropositive.

The chain links TRBV4-3 to TRBJ1-6; perhaps TRBD1 as D (5 bases). V shed 0 bases and J shed 4 bases, with 19 bases lying between them. This CDR3 has 19 amino acids. Germline CDR1 and CDR2: LGHNA and YSLEER. CDR3 nucleotide sequence: TGCGCCAGCAGCCAAGATTTAAGCAGTATGGGGGGTTATAATTCACCCCTCCACTTT. Translated, it gives CASSQDLSSMGGYNSPLHF.

The genes are TRBV10-3 and TRBJ2-1, with 7 bases identical to TRBD2. This CDR3 contains 16 residues. The V gene's germline CDR1 is ENHRY and CDR2 SYGVKD. V trimming: 0 bases; J trimming: 5 bases; junction bases outside the gene matches: 7. CDR3 sequence: CAISESQAGRHNEQFF. The CDR3 region has the DNA TGTGCCATCAGTGAGTCCCAAGCGGGGAGACACAATGAGCAGTTCTTC.

The chain combines TRBV11-2 with TRBJ2-3, with 13 bases lining up with TRBD2. Germline CDR1 reads SGHAT; CDR2 reads FQNNGV. The CDR3 covers 18 residues. Trimming at V came to 5 bases and at J to 1 base, leaving 9 bases not matched to a gene. CDR3 DNA sequence: TGTGCCAGCAGCATCGGGACTAGCGGGACCCCAGGCACAGATACGCAGTATTTT. Amino acids: CASSIGTSGTPGTDTQYF.

This clone has a single count. This chain joins TRBV27 and TRBJ2-7, with 9 bases that match TRBD1. Per germline, CDR1 MNHEY and CDR2 SMNVEV (reference sequence). The ends lost 6 bases at V and 6 bases at J; junction bases unmatched: 9. There are 14 residues in the CDR3. The CDR3 protein is CASSQGQGISEQYF. CDR3 sequence (DNA): TGTGCCAGCAGCCAGGGACAGGGTATATCCGAGCAGTACTTC.

The chain uses TRBV2 and TRBJ2-2, with a tentative D call TRBD1 (6 bases). Germline assignment: CDR1 SNHLY and CDR2 FYNNEI. Trimming took 7 bases from V and 7 from J, leaving 19 bases between them. This CDR3 spans 15 amino acids. CDR3 DNA sequence: TGTGCCAGCACCCAGGACAGTTATCCAGGCGGGGAGCTGTTTTTT. Encoded protein: CASTQDSYPGGELFF.

The V and J genes are TRBV7-9 and TRBJ1-2; TRBD1 matches 8 bases. The CDR3 contains 15 residues. Germline CDR1 is SEHNR and CDR2 is FQNEAQ (reference sequence). V dropped 7 bases and J dropped 4; count of bases not matched to a gene: 11. CDR3 DNA: TGTGCCAGCACCCCGGGGGAGGACAGGGTCTATGGCTACACCTTC. This codes for CASTPGEDRVYGYTF.

As for this clone: This same CDR3 is encoded by further DNA sequences in the sample. The chain is built from TRBV9 and TRBJ2-7; 11 nucleotides agree with TRBD1. The CDR3 consists of 15 residues. V was pared by 0 bases and J by 7 bases, with 6 bases of the junction left unmatched. Germline-derived CDR1 and CDR2 are SGDLS and YYNGEE. CDR3 sequence: CASSVGGQGAGEQYF. The CDR3 nucleotides read TGTGCCAGCAGCGTAGGAGGACAGGGGGCAGGTGAGCAGTACTTC.

The chain carries TRBV7-9 and TRBJ2-7; 11 bases are a match to TRBD2. CDR3 length: 16 residues. Per germline, CDR1 SEHNR and CDR2 FQNEAQ (reference sequence). V lost 4 bases, J lost 3 bases, and 8 bases stayed unmatched. The CDR3 nucleotides are TGTGCCAGCAGCTCCGGCCCGGGACTAGCGGTCTACGAGCAGTACTTC. Translating it yields CASSSGPGLAVYEQYF.

The chain is built from TRBV11-2 and TRBJ2-5, with D possibly matching TRBD2 (6 bases). Trimming cost V 5 bases and J 1 base, with 8 bases left between them. This CDR3 contains 13 residues. Germline V CDR1 and CDR2: SGHAT, FQNNGV. The CDR3 sequence is CASSRDSQETQYF. CDR3 nucleotide sequence: TGTGCCAGCAGCCGGGACTCCCAAGAGACCCAGTACTTC.

The sample holds one count of this clone. The chain is built from TRBV6-5 and TRBJ2-7; 10 positions match TRBD1. The germline CDR1 and CDR2 sequences are MNHEY and SVGAGI. V dropped 6 bases and J dropped 3; count of bases not matched to a gene: 5. The CDR3 covers 14 residues. The CDR3 loop is CASRATGGLYEQYF. CDR3 DNA: TGTGCCAGCAGAGCGACAGGGGGCCTCTACGAGCAGTACTTC.

The chain combines TRBV7-3 with TRBJ2-1, with D tentatively TRBD1 (6 bases). Trimming cost V 5 bases and J 12 bases, with 11 bases left between them. Germline-derived CDR1 and CDR2 are SGHTA and FQGTGA. The CDR3 is 11 residues long. CDR3 DNA: TGTGCCAGCAGCGCGGACAGTACGCAGTTCTTC. Translation gives CASSADSTQFF.

CDR3 loop: CATSRGRVREAFF. In DNA, the CDR3 is TGTGCCACCAGCAGAGGGAGGGTGCGTGAAGCTTTCTTT. The chain uses TRBV15 and TRBJ1-1; D not certain. The V gene's germline CDR1 is LNHNV and CDR2 YYDKDF (reference sequence). V dropped 1 base and J dropped 7 bases, with 10 bases sitting between them. The CDR3 contains 13 residues.

The V and J genes are TRBV4-1 and TRBJ2-1, with 7 bases that match TRBD2. After removal of 1 base from V and 1 base from J, the junction contained 7 bases not matched to a gene. This CDR3 region has 17 residues. Germline values: CDR1 MGHRA, CDR2 YSYEKL. The CDR3 region is CASSQGTRAESYNEQFF. Here the CDR3 DNA reads TGCGCCAGCAGCCAAGGGACTAGAGCGGAGTCCTACAATGAGCAGTTCTTC.

The chain combines TRBV10-3 with TRBJ2-7; D uncertain. The CDR3 contains 17 residues. V was cut by 4 bases and J by 4 bases, with 23 bases left in between. Germline V gene sequence: CDR1 ENHRY, CDR2 SYGVKD. The CDR3 loop reads CAISGSLVSNFLYEQYF. CDR3 DNA: TGTGCCATCAGTGGGTCGTTGGTCAGTAATTTCCTTTACGAGCAGTACTTC.

V and J are TRBV7-2 and TRBJ2-7; 8 bases map to TRBD1. Per the germline V gene, CDR1 is SGHTA and CDR2 is FQGNSA. V lost 4 bases and J lost 0; bases outside the gene matches: 2. This CDR3 comprises 14 residues. This CDR3 is CASSSGTGSYEQYF. The DNA for the CDR3 is TGTGCCAGCAGCTCCGGGACAGGCTCCTACGAGCAGTACTTC.

The chain recombines TRBV7-2 with TRBJ2-3, with D perhaps TRBD1 (6 bases). This CDR3 region has 14 residues. Looked up from germline, CDR1 is SGHTA and CDR2 is FQGNSA. V dropped 5 bases and J dropped 1 base, with 10 bases sitting between them. The CDR3 coding sequence is TGTGCCAGCAGCCCGGGACATGGCACAGATACGCAGTATTTT. It translates to CASSPGHGTDTQYF.

CDR3 DNA sequence: TGTGCCAGCAGCTTAGGCATTTGGGGGACAGGGTTGTTTCGGTCAGATGCAACTAATGAAAAACTGTTTTTT. Its translation is CASSLGIWGTGLFRSDATNEKLFF. V gene TRBV13 combines with J gene TRBJ1-4; 9 bases map to TRBD1. The CDR3 length is 24 residues. Germline CDR1 and CDR2: PRHDT and FYEKMQ (reference sequence). Trimming at V came to 0 bases and at J to 0 bases, leaving 23 bases not matched to a gene.

The chain uses TRBV27 and TRBJ2-7; 7 nucleotides agree with TRBD2. V lost 0 bases to trimming and J lost 3 bases; unmatched junction nucleotides: 5. The length of the CDR3 is 15 residues. Germline loops: CDR1 MNHEY, CDR2 SMNVEV (reference sequence). CDR3 sequence reads: CASSLSPSGFYEQYF. The DNA of the CDR3 is TGTGCCAGCAGTTTATCCCCTAGCGGCTTCTACGAGCAGTACTTC.

The chain has TRBV7-3 and TRBJ2-3, with a weak D call TRBD2 (7 bases). V was shortened by 3 bases and J by 4 bases, with 11 bases between the two germline ends. The CDR3 consists of 14 residues. The germline V gene has CDR1 SGHTA and CDR2 FQGTGA. The CDR3 sequence: CASSFGGGSDTQYF. CDR3 nucleotide sequence: TGTGCCAGCAGCTTTGGGGGGGGCTCAGATACGCAGTATTTT.

The chain is built from TRBV7-3 and TRBJ2-7; 7 bases align to TRBD2. There are 15 residues in the CDR3. Germline CDR1 SGHTA, CDR2 FQGTGA. The V and J ends lost 0 bases and 5 bases, in that order; junction bases with no gene match: 7. The CDR3 sequence is CASSLTGGGEHEQYF. CDR3 sequence (DNA): TGTGCCAGCAGCTTAACGGGGGGAGGGGAACACGAGCAGTACTTC.